This is a list of T cell receptor beta chains from one sample in a study of response to subunit inactivated influenza vaccine. MiXCR was run by TCRdb on the RT-PCR reads, yielding one entry per CDR3 protein. Of 430,000 or so distinct CDR3 sequences in the sample, approximately 11% were seen once. The source was PBMCs from blood, collected about 6 weeks after vaccination. The receptors come from a man in his forties or fifties who received an inactivated influenza vaccine. Both conserved end residues are trimmed from each CDR3. D genes are given only for firm matches.

CDR3: ASSLTPSGSSYEQY; V: TRBV5-6; J: TRBJ2-7; D: TRBD2
CDR3: SAKVDGKRADTQY; V: TRBV20-1; J: TRBJ2-3; D: .
CDR3: SAPTTDAYGYT; V: TRBV20-1; J: TRBJ1-2; D: .
CDR3: ASSLARGNQPQH; V: TRBV12-3/TRBV12-4; J: TRBJ1-5; D: .
CDR3: SAISGSSSPDTQY; V: TRBV20-1; J: TRBJ2-3; D: TRBD2
CDR3: ASSGGTGKTQY; V: TRBV11-2; J: TRBJ2-5; D: TRBD1
CDR3: ASSFGTSAYNEQF; V: TRBV5-8; J: TRBJ2-1; D: TRBD2
CDR3: ASSLDGASQTQF; V: TRBV5-1; J: TRBJ2-1; D: .
CDR3: ASTSLAGPSPTDTQY; V: TRBV12-3/TRBV12-4; J: TRBJ2-3; D: .
CDR3: SVMTTDNYGYT; V: TRBV29-1; J: TRBJ1-2; D: .
CDR3: ASSLAIEQF; V: TRBV6-2/TRBV6-3; J: TRBJ2-1; D: .
CDR3: ASRGHGPGLATDTQY; V: TRBV2; J: TRBJ2-3; D: TRBD2
CDR3: ASSQGRRGAYNEQF; V: TRBV3-1; J: TRBJ2-1; D: TRBD2
CDR3: ASSGPGTSGYNEQF; V: TRBV5-1; J: TRBJ2-1; D: TRBD2
CDR3: ASSQGRTGNTEAF; V: TRBV3-1; J: TRBJ1-1; D: TRBD1
CDR3: ASRSTSTGELF; V: TRBV6-1; J: TRBJ2-2; D: .
CDR3: ASSLDSENSPLH; V: TRBV5-1; J: TRBJ1-6; D: .
CDR3: ASSDTPGGKLF; V: TRBV6-1; J: TRBJ1-4; D: .
CDR3: ASSKQGVNTDTQY; V: TRBV5-6; J: TRBJ2-3; D: TRBD1
CDR3: SARDLASSYNEQF; V: TRBV20-1; J: TRBJ2-1; D: .
CDR3: ASSQDWVGGDGYT; V: TRBV4-3; J: TRBJ1-2; D: .
CDR3: SSRVGTYGYT; V: TRBV20-1; J: TRBJ1-2; D: .
CDR3: ASSLDGGGIYGYT; V: TRBV5-1; J: TRBJ1-2; D: .